The 8 T cell receptor beta chains below were found in one sample sequenced in a study of T cells of healthy individuals. TCRdb processed the 5' RACE reads anew with MiXCR; each CDR3 protein has one entry. The sample shows 60,000 to 80,000 distinct CDR3 sequences, 15% to 20% of them seen only once. The receptors shown here come from a human donor in good health.

This clonotype was recorded a few times. The genes are TRBV2 and TRBJ2-3; 8 bases are a match to TRBD2. Unmatched junction bases numbered 9, after V lost 5 bases and J lost 5 bases. Germline assignment: CDR1 SNHLY and CDR2 FYNNEI. The CDR3 runs 15 residues. DNA of the CDR3: TGTGCCAGCAGTTCCCTCGCGGGAGGCGGAGATACGCAGTATTTT. It codes for CASSSLAGGGDTQYF.

The V gene is TRBV11-2, the J gene TRBJ2-7; D remains ambiguous. The V gene's germline CDR1 is SGHAT and CDR2 FQNNGV. Trimming left V 0 bases short and J 4 bases short, with 4 bases between. The CDR3 extends over 12 amino acids. The CDR3 region is CASSLDGYEQYF. CDR3 in DNA: TGTGCCAGCAGCTTAGATGGGTACGAGCAGTACTTC.

A few counts support this clonotype. The genes are TRBV6-1 and TRBJ1-5; 7 nucleotides agree with TRBD1. CDR3 length equals 14 residues. In germline, CDR1 is MNHNS, CDR2 SASEGT. Trimming at V came to 4 bases and at J to 6 bases, leaving 6 bases not matched to a gene. The CDR3 spells CASSGQGGVQPQHF. The DNA of the CDR3 is TGTGCCAGCAGTGGACAGGGAGGAGTTCAGCCCCAGCATTTT.

The V call is TRBV4-1, the J call TRBJ2-7; D might be TRBD1 or TRBD2, each matching 5 bases. The CDR3 sequence is 14 residues long. Trimming left V 4 bases short and J 3 bases short, with 13 bases between. CDR1 and CDR2 from the germline V gene are MGHRA and YSYEKL. The CDR3 loop reads CASSPETDYYEQYF. The CDR3 DNA sequence: TGCGCCAGCAGCCCTGAGACAGACTACTACGAGCAGTACTTC.

This clonotype rates as large. The genes are TRBV12-3 or TRBV12-4 and TRBJ2-7; 8 bases match TRBD1. V gave up 4 bases and J gave up 0 bases; unmatched junction bases: 5. This CDR3 contains 15 residues. The CDR3 DNA follows: TGTGCCAGCAGTTCTCTAGGGACAGGCTCCTACGAGCAGTACTTC. This sequence encodes CASSSLGTGSYEQYF.

This clonotype showed up many times. The V call is TRBV6-6, the J call TRBJ2-5, with TRBD2 identical over 15 bases. From germline, CDR1 is MNHNY and CDR2 SVGAGI (reference sequence). J lost 6 bases, V lost 4 bases, and 12 bases had no gene match. The CDR3 is 18 residues long. The CDR3 here is CASSFTSGTSGGIKTQYF. The DNA for the CDR3 is TGTGCCAGCAGTTTTACCTCCGGGACTAGCGGGGGGATAAAGACCCAGTACTTC.

The chain uses TRBV10-3 and TRBJ2-6; 8 nucleotides line up with TRBD1. The CDR3 contains 18 residues. Germline values: CDR1 ENHRY, CDR2 SYGVKD. Trimming cost V 6 bases and J 0 bases; bases outside gene matches: 10. CDR3 in DNA: TGTGCCATCAGAAAGATGGACAGGGCTAGCTCTGGGGCCAACGTCCTGACTTTC. Amino acids: CAIRKMDRASSGANVLTF.

V is TRBV7-9 and J is TRBJ1-1, with D perhaps TRBD1 (5 bases). This CDR3 has 14 amino acids. The germline V gene has CDR1 SEHNR and CDR2 FQNEAQ (reference sequence). Trimming stripped 2 bases from V and 2 bases from J, with 9 bases between. CDR3 in amino acids: CASSLPGQNTEAFF. CDR3 nucleotides: TGTGCCAGCAGCTTACCGGGGCAAAACACTGAAGCTTTCTTT. Drawing the rest from reference TRBV7-9 and TRBJ1-1, the complete variable domain is DTGVSQNPRHKITKRGQNVTFRCDPISEHNRLYWYRQTLGQGPEFLTYFQNEAQLEKSRLLSDRFSAERPKGSFSTLEIQRTEQGDSAMYLCASSLPGQNTEAFFGQGTRLTVV.